The 14 T cell receptor beta chains below all came from one sample that was sequenced in a study of blood T cell repertoires in COVID-19. Sequenced by immunoSEQ multiplex PCR; TCRdb stores in-frame clones only, minus some. The table shows about 350,000 clones, with more than 75% occurring only once. Sequenced: PBMCs or T cells enriched from blood (not recorded which). The receptors were sampled from a woman aged 30 to 39 who had recovered from COVID-19.

In DNA form, the CDR3 reads TGTGCCAGCAGCTCCCTAGACTCTGGGGCCAACGTCCTGACTTTC. Its translation is CASSSLDSGANVLTF. The chain combines TRBV5-4 with TRBJ2-6; no firm D call. V was clipped by 3 bases and J by 0 bases, with 7 bases between them. The V gene's germline CDR1 is SGHNT and CDR2 YYREEE (reference sequence). There are 15 residues in the CDR3. The variable domain in full, completed from reference TRBV5-4 and TRBJ2-6, reads ETGVTQSPTHLIKTRGQQVTLRCSSQSGHNTVSWYQQALGQGPQFIFQYYREEENGRGNFPPRFSGLQFPNYSSELNVNALELDDSALYLCASSSLDSGANVLTFGAGSRLTVL.

This chain connects TRBV5-6 to TRBJ1-1, with 9 bases matching TRBD1. Germline V lookup: CDR1 SGHDT, CDR2 YYEEEE. V trimming: 4 bases; J trimming: 7 bases; junction bases outside the gene matches: 8. There are 14 residues in the CDR3. CDR3 amino acids: CASSGGQGSFEAFF. The CDR3 DNA reads TGTGCCAGCAGCGGGGGACAGGGATCATTTGAAGCTTTCTTT.

The chain combines TRBV13 with TRBJ2-7; D perhaps matches TRBD1 (6 bases). The germline gives CDR1 PRHDT, CDR2 FYEKMQ (reference sequence). CDR3 size: 14 residues. V was trimmed by 5 bases and J by 5 bases, leaving 16 bases between them. The CDR3 coding sequence is TGTGCCAGCAGCATCCCCGGGACAAGTCACGAGCAGTACTTC. Translating it yields CASSIPGTSHEQYF. The whole variable domain, filled in from reference TRBV13 and TRBJ2-7, reads AAGVIQSPRHLIKEKRETATLKCYPIPRHDTVYWYQQGPGQDPQFLISFYEKMQSDKGSIPDRFSAQQFSDYHSELNMSSLELGDSALYFCASSIPGTSHEQYFGPGTRLTVT.

The chain joins TRBV7-9 to TRBJ2-6, with a weak D call TRBD1 (6 bases). The CDR3 length is 17 residues. CDR1 and CDR2 from the germline V gene are SEHNR and FQNEAQ (reference sequence). V was clipped by 0 bases and J by 2 bases, with 11 bases between them. The DNA for the CDR3 is TGTGCCAGCAGCTTAGCGATACAGGGTACTGGGGCCAACGTCCTGACTTTC. Translating it yields CASSLAIQGTGANVLTF.

This chain links TRBV19 with TRBJ2-7, with D tentatively TRBD1 (6 bases). With 1 base removed from V and 0 bases from J, the gap between germline ends came to 10 bases. Germline V gene data show CDR1 as LNHDA and CDR2 as SQIVND (reference sequence). The CDR3 is 15 amino acids. In DNA form, the CDR3 reads TGTGCCAGTAGTATAGCTGGGACATCCTCCTACGAGCAGTACTTC. Translation: CASSIAGTSSYEQYF.

This chain links TRBV5-1 with TRBJ2-5, with a tentative D call TRBD2 (5 bases). The germline V and J ends were trimmed by 5 bases and 5 bases, with 13 bases remaining between them. The germline V gene has CDR1 SGHRS and CDR2 YFSETQ. The CDR3 runs 13 residues. CDR3 sequence: CASSLGEWETQYF. The CDR3 DNA is TGCGCCAGCAGTCTTGGGGAGTGGGAGACCCAGTACTTC.

The gene calls are TRBV4-2 and TRBJ2-1, with 10 bases lining up with TRBD2. Trimming took 6 bases from V and 6 from J; bases not matched to a gene: 11. CDR1 and CDR2 (germline): LGHNA, YNFKEQ. The CDR3 is 16 residues long. DNA for the CDR3: TGTGCCAGCAGGCCCACTAGCGGGGCCTCGGGCAATGAGCAGTTCTTC. It yields the protein CASRPTSGASGNEQFF.

This clone was recorded once. The chain couples TRBV21-1 to TRBJ2-3; the DNA was not compared with TRBD2, the D call given in the table. TRBV21-1 is marked as a pseudogene. CDR3 size: 17 residues. The CDR3 bases are TGTGCCAGCAGTTTGACTAGCGGGACGTCTAGCACAGATACGCAGTATTTT. It is translated as CASSLTSGTSSTDTQYF.

The chain is built from TRBV27 and TRBJ2-3; D might be TRBD2 (5 bases). This CDR3 comprises 12 residues. The V end lost 2 bases, the J end lost 5 bases, and 5 bases lay between the germline ends. The germline V gene encodes CDR1 MNHEY and CDR2 SMNVEV (reference sequence). CDR3 loop: CASSLRGDTQYF. The CDR3 DNA reads TGTGCCAGCAGTTTACGGGGAGATACGCAGTATTTT.

The chain couples TRBV4-2 to TRBJ1-5; maybe TRBD1 (5 bases). There are 14 residues in the CDR3. The germline V gene has CDR1 LGHNA and CDR2 YNFKEQ. V was shortened by 0 bases and J by 9 bases, with 12 bases between the two germline ends. The CDR3, as DNA: TGTGCCAGCAGCCAAGAGGGGGGTGGCAGGCCCCAGCATTTT. This sequence encodes CASSQEGGGRPQHF.

This clone was seen a single time. The chain links TRBV19 to TRBJ1-6, with 9 nucleotides matching TRBD1. Germline CDR1 is LNHDA and CDR2 is SQIVND (reference sequence). The CDR3 length is 16 residues. V lost 4 bases and J lost 7; bases outside the gene matches: 8. The CDR3 sequence: CASSTGQGIWNSPLHF. The CDR3 DNA follows: TGTGCCAGTAGTACGGGACAGGGCATATGGAATTCACCCCTCCACTTT.

This clone showed up just a few times. V is TRBV7-9 and J is TRBJ2-1, with 8 bases lining up with TRBD2. Looked up from germline, CDR1 is SEHNR and CDR2 is FQNEAQ (reference sequence). V gave up 4 bases and J gave up 3 bases; unmatched junction bases: 8. The CDR3 runs 16 residues. Here the CDR3 DNA reads TGTGCCAGCAGCTCCGCGGGTAGCGGGGTCTACAATGAGCAGTTCTTC. Residues: CASSSAGSGVYNEQFF.

To note about this clone: The sample holds other DNA sequences that translate to the same CDR3. This chain links TRBV5-1 with TRBJ2-1; 7 positions match TRBD2. The germline CDR1 and CDR2 sequences are SGHRS and YFSETQ. V shed 2 bases, J shed 0 bases, and the junction held 2 bases outside the gene matches. The CDR3 consists of 15 residues. CDR3 sequence: CASSLGGSSYNEQFF. CDR3 DNA sequence: TGCGCCAGCAGCTTAGGCGGGAGCTCCTACAATGAGCAGTTCTTC.

The V and J genes are TRBV2 and TRBJ1-4; 7 positions match TRBD1. Unmatched junction bases numbered 10, after V lost 4 bases and J lost 8 bases. The germline CDR1 and CDR2 sequences are SNHLY and FYNNEI. This CDR3 has 15 amino acids. CDR3 in amino acids: CASSGRTGSREKLFF. CDR3 in DNA: TGTGCCAGCAGTGGTCGGACAGGCTCCAGGGAAAAACTGTTTTTT.